What follows are 5 T cell receptor beta chains derived from one specimen sequenced in a study of T cells after yellow fever vaccination. TCRdb reprocessed the 5' RACE reads with MiXCR, giving one entry per CDR3 protein. The sample carries 250,000 to 300,000 distinct CDR3 sequences, 8.7% recorded once. The sequenced sample was CD4+ T cells sorted from PBMCs, obtained 5 days after the yellow fever booster vaccination. The receptor set was obtained from a man aged 18-30 years who received the YFV17D yellow fever vaccine.

The table lists this clonotype with many counts. The rearrangement links TRBV11-2 to TRBJ2-3, with D maybe TRBD2 (6 bases). The CDR3 is 13 residues long. Per the germline V gene, CDR1 is SGHAT and CDR2 is FQNNGV. Trimming took 6 bases from V and 1 from J, leaving 8 bases between them. The CDR3 protein is CASRIAGTDTQYF. The CDR3 bases are TGTGCCAGCAGGATAGCGGGCACAGATACGCAGTATTTT.

The chain employs TRBV3-1 and TRBJ1-2; D not certain. The germline V gene has CDR1 LGHDT and CDR2 YNNKEL (reference sequence). Trimming cost V 7 bases and J 3 bases, with 9 bases left between them. The CDR3 is 12 residues long. CDR3 nucleotide sequence: TGTGCCAGCAACCACAGAGACTATGGCTACACCTTC. This sequence encodes CASNHRDYGYTF. Drawing the rest from reference TRBV3-1 and TRBJ1-2, the complete variable domain is DTAVSQTPKYLVTQMGNDKSIKCEQNLGHDTMYWYKQDSKKFLKIMFSYNNKELIINETVPNRFSPKSPDKAHLNLHINSLELGDSAVYFCASNHRDYGYTFGSGTRLTVV.

This clonotype was seen at least ten times. This chain connects TRBV6-2 or TRBV6-3 to TRBJ2-6; a possible D gene is TRBD1 (5 bases). Germline lookup yields CDR1 MNHEY and CDR2 SVGEGT. Trimming stripped 1 base from V and 2 bases from J, with 15 bases between. The CDR3 consists of 18 residues. CDR3 DNA sequence: TGTGCCAGCAGTTACTTCAGGGTGCTGAGGCCTGGGGCCAACGTCCTGACTTTC. Protein: CASSYFRVLRPGANVLTF.

The sample holds many counts of this clonotype. The chain combines TRBV24-1 with TRBJ2-3; 8 positions match TRBD1. Germline V gene sequence: CDR1 KGHDR, CDR2 SFDVKD. J was trimmed by 2 bases and V by 7 bases; bases with no gene match: 10. CDR3 size: 16 residues. In nucleotides, the CDR3 is TGTGCCACCAGCTTCCGACAGGGGCCTTCCACAGATACGCAGTATTTT. Translated, it gives CATSFRQGPSTDTQYF.

This clonotype was observed a few times. The DNA of the CDR3 is TGTGCCAGCAGCTTAGAGGTTGGACAGGACCTAGCCAAAAACATTCAGTACTTC. Its protein product is CASSLEVGQDLAKNIQYF. V is TRBV11-2 and J is TRBJ2-4; 7 nucleotides align to TRBD1. Germline V CDR1 and CDR2: SGHAT, FQNNGV. The CDR3 length is 18 residues. V trimming: 0 bases; J trimming: 0 bases; junction bases outside the gene matches: 8. Using reference TRBV11-2 and TRBJ2-4 for the parts outside the CDR3, the full variable domain is EAGVAQSPRYKIIEKRQSVAFWCNPISGHATLYWYQQILGQGPKLLIQFQNNGVVDDSQLPKDRFSAERLKGVDSTLKIQPAKLEDSAVYLCASSLEVGQDLAKNIQYFGAGTRLSVL.